Below, one TCR beta chain is given with its context. What it binds is unknown. The data were obtained in a study of cytomegalovirus exposure and HLA in healthy donors. Study-level information: Roughly 180 million T cells yielded around 100 million unique TCR beta sequences, as an earlier analysis found. Study-level points and caveats: For cytomegalovirus status, the classifier reportedly gave diagnoses with high specificity and sensitivity. The dataset shows that most TCR sequences were rare, while some public TCRs occurred in many donors.

The CDR3 sequence is 15 residues long. Germline V lookup: CDR1 SGHNT, CDR2 YYREEE (reference sequence). V gave up 0 bases and J gave up 9 bases; unmatched junction bases: 9. The PCR used 60 Vbeta and 13 Jbeta primers. Authors' processing steps: About 11 million of the about 80 million unique TCR beta chains counted in a later analysis were shared. Here immunoSEQ multiplex PCR was the method, and the copy in TCRdb shows in-frame clones only, minus some. For V, J and clone size, that table is used; D and trimming come from the DNA. The sample has about 170,000 clones; around 75% are singletons. The chain uses TRBV5-4 and TRBJ1-1; 9 bases match TRBD1. This receptor was obtained from a male donor in good health and CMV-seronegative. What was sequenced was PBMCs. As DNA, the CDR3 is TGTGCCAGCAGCTTGGAATCGGGACAGGGTTTGCAAGCTTTCTTT. It translates to CASSLESGQGLQAFF. The full variable domain, in which reference TRBV5-4 and TRBJ1-1 provide the parts outside the CDR3, is ETGVTQSPTHLIKTRGQQVTLRCSSQSGHNTVSWYQQALGQGPQFIFQYYREEENGRGNFPPRFSGLQFPNYSSELNVNALELDDSALYLCASSLESGQGLQAFFGQGTRLTVV.